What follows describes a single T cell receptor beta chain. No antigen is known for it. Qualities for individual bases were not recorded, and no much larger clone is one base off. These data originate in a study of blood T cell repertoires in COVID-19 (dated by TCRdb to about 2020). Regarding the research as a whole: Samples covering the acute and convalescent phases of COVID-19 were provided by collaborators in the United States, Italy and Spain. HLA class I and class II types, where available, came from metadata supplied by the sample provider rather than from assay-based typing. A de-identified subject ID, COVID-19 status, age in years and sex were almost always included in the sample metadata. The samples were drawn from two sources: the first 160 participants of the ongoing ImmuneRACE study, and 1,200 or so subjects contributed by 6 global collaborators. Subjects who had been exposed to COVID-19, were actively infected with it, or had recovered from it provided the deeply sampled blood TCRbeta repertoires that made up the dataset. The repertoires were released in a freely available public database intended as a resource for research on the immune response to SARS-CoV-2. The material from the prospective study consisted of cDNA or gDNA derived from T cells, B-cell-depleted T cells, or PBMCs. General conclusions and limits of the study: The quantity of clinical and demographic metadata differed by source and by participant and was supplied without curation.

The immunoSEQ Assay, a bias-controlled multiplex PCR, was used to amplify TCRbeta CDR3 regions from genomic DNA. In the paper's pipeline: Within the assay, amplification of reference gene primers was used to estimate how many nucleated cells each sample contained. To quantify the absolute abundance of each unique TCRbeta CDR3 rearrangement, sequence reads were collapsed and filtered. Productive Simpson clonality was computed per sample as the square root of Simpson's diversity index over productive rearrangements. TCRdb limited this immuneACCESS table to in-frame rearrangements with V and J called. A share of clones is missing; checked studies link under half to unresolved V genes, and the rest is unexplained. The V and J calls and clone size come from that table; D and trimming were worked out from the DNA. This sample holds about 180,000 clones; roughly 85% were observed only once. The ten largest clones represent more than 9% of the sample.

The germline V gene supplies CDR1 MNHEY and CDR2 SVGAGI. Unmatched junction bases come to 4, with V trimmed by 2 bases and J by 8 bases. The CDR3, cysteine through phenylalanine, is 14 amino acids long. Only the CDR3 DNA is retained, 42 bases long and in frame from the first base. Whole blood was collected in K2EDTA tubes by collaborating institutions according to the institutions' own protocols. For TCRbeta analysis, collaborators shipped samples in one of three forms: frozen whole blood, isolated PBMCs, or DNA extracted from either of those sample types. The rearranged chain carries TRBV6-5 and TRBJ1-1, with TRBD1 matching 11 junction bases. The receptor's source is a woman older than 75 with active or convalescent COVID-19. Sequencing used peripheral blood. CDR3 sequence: CASSYGTGGLEAFF. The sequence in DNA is TGTGCCAGCAGTTACGGGACAGGGGGTCTGGAAGCTTTCTTT.